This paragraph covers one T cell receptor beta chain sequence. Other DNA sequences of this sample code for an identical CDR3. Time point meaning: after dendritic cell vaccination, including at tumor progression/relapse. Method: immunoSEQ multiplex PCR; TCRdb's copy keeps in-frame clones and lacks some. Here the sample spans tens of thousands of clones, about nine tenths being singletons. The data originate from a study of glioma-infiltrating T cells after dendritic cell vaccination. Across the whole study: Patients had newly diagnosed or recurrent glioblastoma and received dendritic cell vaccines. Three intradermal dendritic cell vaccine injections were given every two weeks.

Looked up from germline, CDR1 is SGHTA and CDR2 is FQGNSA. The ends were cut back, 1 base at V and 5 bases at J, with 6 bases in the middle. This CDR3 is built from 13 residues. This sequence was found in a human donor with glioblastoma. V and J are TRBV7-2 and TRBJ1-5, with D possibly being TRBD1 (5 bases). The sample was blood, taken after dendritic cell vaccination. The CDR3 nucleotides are TGTGCCAGCAGCTTAGAAGGGGATCAGCCCCAGCATTTT. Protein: CASSLEGDQPQHF.